Presented here are 30 T cell receptor beta chains from one specimen sequenced in a study of T cells in localized non-small cell lung cancer. Assay used: immunoSEQ multiplex PCR; TCRdb lists only in-frame clones, some missing. Altogether 5,500 to 7,000 clones are present, roughly 84% being singletons, with the ten largest covering more than 45%. This material consisted of peripheral blood mononuclear cells, taken before any cancer treatment. The source of these receptors is a female donor aged 60 or older with stage II lung adenocarcinoma.

The V gene is TRBV6-4, the J gene TRBJ2-3; a possible D gene is TRBD2 (5 bases). The CDR3 covers 15 residues. Germline CDR1 reads MRHNA; CDR2 reads SNTAGT. Trimming took 0 bases from V and 1 from J, leaving 8 bases between them. The CDR3 nucleotides read TGTGCCAGCAGTGACTCAAAGGGAGGCACAGATACGCAGTATTTT. Encoded protein: CASSDSKGGTDTQYF.

The V gene is TRBV6-4, the J gene TRBJ2-1; tentatively, D is TRBD1 (5 bases). CDR1 is MRHNA and CDR2 is SNTAGT in the germline V gene. Trimming stripped 0 bases from V and 4 bases from J, with 7 bases between. The CDR3 extends over 14 amino acids. The chain's CDR3 is CASSDSAGYNEQFF. CDR3 DNA sequence: TGTGCCAGCAGTGACTCGGCAGGGTACAATGAGCAGTTCTTC.

The chain recombines TRBV19 with TRBJ2-7; D is uncertain. The germline gives CDR1 LNHDA, CDR2 SQIVND (reference sequence). The V end was cut by 3 bases, the J end by 2 bases, with 8 bases between. This CDR3 has 13 residues. The CDR3 nucleotides read TGTGCCAGTAGTATCACGGCAGCCTACGAGCAGTACTTC. Protein: CASSITAAYEQYF.

This clone is deemed large (0.1 to 1%). V gene TRBV7-3 combines with J gene TRBJ2-2; D is possibly TRBD1 (5 bases). The V gene lost 5 bases and the J gene lost 3 bases, with 16 bases spanning the gap. Germline V gene data show CDR1 as SGHTA and CDR2 as FQGTGA. CDR3 length: 16 amino acids. The CDR3 here is CASSRQATADTGELFF. The DNA of the CDR3 is TGTGCCAGCAGCCGCCAAGCGACAGCCGACACCGGGGAGCTGTTTTTT.

The chain is built from TRBV7-9 and TRBJ1-1; D unresolved. The ends were cut back, 10 bases at V and 1 base at J, with 10 bases in the middle. The V gene's germline CDR1 is SEHNR and CDR2 FQNEAQ (reference sequence). This CDR3 has 12 residues. The CDR3 sequence is CATGNRNTEAFF. CDR3 in DNA: TGTGCCACCGGGAACAGGAACACTGAAGCTTTCTTT.

The chain couples TRBV6-1 to TRBJ1-2; possibly TRBD1 for D (5 bases). Trimming pared 7 bases from V and 7 bases from J, leaving 16 bases between. Per germline, CDR1 MNHNS and CDR2 SASEGT. The CDR3 is 13 residues long. This chain's CDR3 is CASTMTEVPGYTF. The CDR3 DNA follows: TGTGCCAGCACGATGACAGAGGTTCCTGGCTACACCTTC.

The chain couples TRBV27 to TRBJ1-2; no clear D. The CDR3 is 15 amino acids. The V gene's germline CDR1 is MNHEY and CDR2 SMNVEV (reference sequence). V was clipped by 10 bases and J by 0 bases, with 18 bases between them. The CDR3 bases are TGTGCCATCAGGACCCGACTTGGGGCTAACTATGGCTACACCTTC. This sequence encodes CAIRTRLGANYGYTF.

V is TRBV6-1 and J is TRBJ2-7; TRBD2 matches 7 bases. V lost 3 bases to trimming and J lost 6 bases; unmatched junction nucleotides: 5. The CDR3 contains 13 residues. Germline V gene lookup returns CDR1 MNHNS and CDR2 SASEGT. CDR3 bases: TGTGCCAGCAGTGAGGCGCGGGGGTTCGAGCAGTACGTC. Protein: CASSEARGFEQYV.

The rearrangement joins TRBV15 to TRBJ2-2; tentatively, D is TRBD2 (6 bases). V lost 5 bases and J 6 bases, leaving 13 bases between the germline ends. Germline V gene sequence: CDR1 LNHNV, CDR2 YYDKDF (reference sequence). The CDR3 spans 14 residues. The CDR3 sequence: CATSGAGGAGELFF. The CDR3 DNA reads TGTGCCACCAGCGGAGCGGGTGGGGCCGGGGAGCTGTTTTTT.

The V call is TRBV7-9, the J call TRBJ2-1; TRBD1 or TRBD2 may be the D gene (5 bases each). The CDR3 extends over 14 amino acids. Germline CDR1 and CDR2: SEHNR and FQNEAQ (reference sequence). The V and J ends lost 2 bases and 10 bases respectively, with 15 bases between them. The CDR3 DNA reads as TGTGCCAGCAGCTTATACGGGGCGTCACCCGAGCAGTTCTTC. It is translated as CASSLYGASPEQFF.

The chain links TRBV28 to TRBJ1-1; tentative D call: TRBD1 (6 bases). V was pared by 8 bases and J by 10 bases, with 20 bases between. The CDR3 sequence is 13 residues long. CDR1 and CDR2 from the germline V gene are MDHEN and SYDVKM. Written as DNA, the CDR3 is TGTGCCAGCTTCCTGAGAGGACAGTCATCAGCTTTCTTT. The encoded protein is CASFLRGQSSAFF.

The chain uses TRBV10-1 and TRBJ2-3, with 10 bases matching TRBD1. Trimming took 0 bases from V and 1 from J; bases not matched to a gene: 7. CDR3 length equals 18 residues. Germline-derived CDR1 and CDR2 are WNHNN and SYGVQD (reference sequence). Written as DNA, the CDR3 is TGCGCCAGCAGTGAGTCCCGGGACAGGGGAATCGGCACAGATACGCAGTATTTT. Translation: CASSESRDRGIGTDTQYF.

The rearrangement uses TRBV10-2 and TRBJ2-1; 8 bases align to TRBD2. The ends lost 5 bases at V and 10 bases at J; junction bases unmatched: 19. This CDR3 has 17 residues. Germline CDR1 and CDR2: WSHSY and SAAADI. The CDR3 spells CASSRAGSGGLISEQFF. For the CDR3, the DNA is TGCGCCAGCAGTCGAGCGGGATCGGGGGGGCTGATTAGCGAGCAGTTCTTC.

The genes are TRBV19 and TRBJ2-3, with 14 bases fitting TRBD2. Germline values: CDR1 LNHDA, CDR2 SQIVND (reference sequence). The CDR3 runs 16 residues. The V gene end was trimmed by 6 bases and the J gene end by 4 bases; junction bases not matched to a gene: 6. CDR3 DNA sequence: TGTGCCAGTAGCTGGACTAGCGGGGGGTCTGCAGATACGCAGTATTTT. It codes for CASSWTSGGSADTQYF.

This chain connects TRBV7-6 to TRBJ2-1; unclear D gene. The CDR3 consists of 13 residues. Per germline, CDR1 SGHVS and CDR2 FNYEAQ. V lost 2 bases and J 7 bases, leaving 9 bases between the germline ends. CDR3 sequence reads: CASSLNYGNEQFF. CDR3 nucleotides: TGTGCCAGCAGCTTAAACTATGGGAATGAGCAGTTCTTC.

The V gene is TRBV4-2, the J gene TRBJ2-7; TRBD2 aligns across 9 bases. J was trimmed by 4 bases and V by 3 bases; bases with no gene match: 7. This CDR3 contains 15 residues. Germline CDR1 and CDR2: LGHNA and YNFKEQ. CDR3 sequence: CASSHRTSALYEQYF. In DNA, the CDR3 is TGTGCCAGCAGCCACCGGACTAGCGCGTTATACGAGCAGTACTTC.

The rearrangement links TRBV7-3 to TRBJ2-3; D gene ambiguous. CDR3 length: 14 residues. CDR1 is SGHTA and CDR2 is FQGTGA in the germline V gene. V was clipped by 2 bases and J by 4 bases, with 10 bases between them. As DNA, the CDR3 is TGTGCCAGCAGCTTAGGTGTGAGTGCAGATACGCAGTATTTT. Residues: CASSLGVSADTQYF.

The chain has TRBV5-8 and TRBJ2-3; 7 bases align to TRBD2. The CDR3 consists of 14 residues. From germline, CDR1 is SGHTS and CDR2 YDEGEE. The trim removed 5 bases at V and 5 bases at J, leaving 8 bases unmatched. This CDR3 is CASRAAGEKDTQYF. DNA of the CDR3: TGTGCCAGCAGAGCGGCGGGAGAAAAAGATACGCAGTATTTT.

The chain employs TRBV29-1 and TRBJ2-1, with D tentatively TRBD1 or TRBD2 (7 bases each). V lost 7 bases and J lost 5, with 18 bases in between. This CDR3 has 14 amino acids. Germline V gene sequence: CDR1 SQVTM, CDR2 ANQGSEA. In DNA, the CDR3 is TGCAGCGCTGTCAGGGGGAGGGCCGACAATGAGCAGTTCTTC. It codes for CSAVRGRADNEQFF.

The genes are TRBV21-1 and TRBJ1-4. TRBV21-1 is given as a pseudogene. This CDR3 is 15 amino acids long. In DNA form, the CDR3 reads TGTGCCCGTCAAGCAAAGCGGGAACCGGGAGAAAAACTGTTTTTT. Translating it yields CARQAKREPGEKLFF.

The rearrangement joins TRBV18 to TRBJ1-5; 8 positions match TRBD1. The CDR3 runs to 15 residues. The germline V gene has CDR1 KGHSH and CDR2 LQKENI. The V gene end was trimmed by 5 bases and the J gene end by 4 bases; junction bases not matched to a gene: 7. CDR3 coding DNA: TGTGCCAGCTCAGGGACAGGAGGAATTAATCAGCCCCAGCATTTT. Translation: CASSGTGGINQPQHF.

The rearrangement links TRBV18 to TRBJ1-1; 7 positions agree with TRBD1. CDR1 is KGHSH and CDR2 is LQKENI in the germline V gene. The CDR3 is 14 residues long. V dropped 3 bases and J dropped 4; count of bases not matched to a gene: 5. CDR3 sequence: CASSPTGRITEAFF. The CDR3 DNA reads as TGTGCCAGCTCACCGACAGGGAGAATCACTGAAGCTTTCTTT.

This clone appeared once. This CDR3 reads CASSPGGALNEKLFF. The CDR3 DNA reads TGTGCCAGCAGTCCCGGGGGGGCCCTTAATGAAAAACTGTTTTTT. The chain combines TRBV6-6 with TRBJ1-4; maybe TRBD1 (6 bases). The CDR3 has 15 amino acids. Germline CDR1 and CDR2: MNHNY and SVGAGI (reference sequence). Trimming took off 5 bases at V and 4 bases at J, with 14 bases between the two ends.

The chain carries TRBV19 and TRBJ2-2; D could derive from TRBD1 or TRBD2 (6 bases each). This CDR3 has 11 residues. Trimming took off 11 bases at V and 6 bases at J, with 10 bases between the two ends. From germline, CDR1 is LNHDA and CDR2 SQIVND (reference sequence). The CDR3 here is CAARGPGELFF. DNA of the CDR3: TGTGCCGCACGGGGGCCCGGGGAGCTGTTTTTT.

The genes are TRBV7-9 and TRBJ2-3; unclear D gene. Germline V gene data show CDR1 as SEHNR and CDR2 as FQNEAQ (reference sequence). Trimming took off 1 base at V and 0 bases at J, with 8 bases between the two ends. CDR3 size: 15 residues. The CDR3 DNA follows: TGTGCCAGCAGCTTAGGCAGGCACAGCACAGATACGCAGTATTTT. It yields the protein CASSLGRHSTDTQYF.

V gene TRBV6-4 combines with J gene TRBJ1-2, with D hard to call. The CDR3 has 11 residues. In germline, CDR1 is MRHNA, CDR2 SNTAGT. V lost 6 bases, J lost 8 bases, and 10 bases lay in between. The CDR3 DNA follows: TGTGCCAGCAGGGGGTCCGGGGGCTACACCTTC. This encodes CASRGSGGYTF.

The chain carries TRBV28 and TRBJ1-5; D ambiguous. Germline CDR1 reads MDHEN; CDR2 reads SYDVKM. Trimming removed 7 bases at V and 2 bases at J, with 12 bases between. The CDR3 sequence is 14 residues long. The CDR3 is CASTLRGGNQPQHF. In DNA form, the CDR3 reads TGTGCCAGCACATTACGGGGTGGCAATCAGCCCCAGCATTTT.

The chain links TRBV13 to TRBJ2-5; 8 bases are a match to TRBD1. The CDR3 loop spans 13 amino acids. V was clipped by 2 bases and J by 6 bases; unmatched bases: 2. Germline CDR1 PRHDT, CDR2 FYEKMQ (reference sequence). CDR3: CASSLRDRKTQYF. The CDR3 nucleotides read TGTGCCAGCAGCTTACGGGACAGGAAGACCCAGTACTTC.

The gene calls are TRBV19 and TRBJ2-3; D not resolved. The CDR3 loop spans 13 amino acids. The ends were cut back, 3 bases at V and 3 bases at J, with 7 bases in the middle. Looked up from germline, CDR1 is LNHDA and CDR2 is SQIVND (reference sequence). CDR3 nucleotide sequence: TGTGCCAGTAGTATGTCCGTTACAGATACGCAGTATTTT. The encoded protein is CASSMSVTDTQYF.

The V call is TRBV5-1, the J call TRBJ2-5; TRBD2 matches at 10 bases. V lost 3 bases, J lost 4 bases, and 9 bases stayed unmatched. Germline V gene lookup returns CDR1 SGHRS and CDR2 YFSETQ. There are 16 residues in the CDR3. The DNA of the CDR3 is TGCGCCAGCAGCTACGAGCTAGCGGGAGTAGGAGAGACCCAGTACTTC. Translation gives CASSYELAGVGETQYF.